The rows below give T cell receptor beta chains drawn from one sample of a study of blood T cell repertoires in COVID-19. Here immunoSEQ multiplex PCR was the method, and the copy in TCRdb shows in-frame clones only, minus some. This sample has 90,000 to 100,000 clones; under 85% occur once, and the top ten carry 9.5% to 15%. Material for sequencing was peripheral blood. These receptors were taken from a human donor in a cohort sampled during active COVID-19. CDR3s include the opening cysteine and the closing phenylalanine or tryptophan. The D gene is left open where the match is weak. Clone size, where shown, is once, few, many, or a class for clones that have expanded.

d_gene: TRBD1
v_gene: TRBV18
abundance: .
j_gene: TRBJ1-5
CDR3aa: CASSPFGTGGNQPQHF
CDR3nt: TGTGCCAGCTCACCCTTTGGGACAGGAGGTAACCAGCCCCAGCATTTT

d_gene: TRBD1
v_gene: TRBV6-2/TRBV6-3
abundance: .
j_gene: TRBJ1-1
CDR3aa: CASSRPTGLVLNTEAFF
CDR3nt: TGTGCCAGCAGCCGCCCGACAGGGCTGGTTCTTAACACTGAAGCTTTCTTT

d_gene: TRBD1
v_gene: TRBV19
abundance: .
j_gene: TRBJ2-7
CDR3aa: CASDPGTDLSYEQYF
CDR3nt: TGTGCCAGCGATCCGGGGACAGATCTTTCCTACGAGCAGTACTTC

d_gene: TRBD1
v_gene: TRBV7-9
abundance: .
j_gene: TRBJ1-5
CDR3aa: CASGRQGDNQPQHF
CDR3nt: TGTGCCAGCGGTAGACAGGGCGACAATCAGCCCCAGCATTTT

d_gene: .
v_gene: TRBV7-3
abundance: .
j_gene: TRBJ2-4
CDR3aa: CASSLVGGGKNIQYF
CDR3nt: TGTGCCAGCAGCTTAGTTGGCGGTGGCAAAAACATTCAGTACTTC

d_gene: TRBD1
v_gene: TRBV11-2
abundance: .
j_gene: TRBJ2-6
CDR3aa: CASSSQGARANVLTF
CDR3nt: TGTGCCAGCAGCTCGCAGGGGGCTAGGGCCAACGTCCTGACTTTC

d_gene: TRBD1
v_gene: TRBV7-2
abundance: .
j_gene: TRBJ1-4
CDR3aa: CASSASGGTAEKLFF
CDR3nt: TGTGCCAGCAGCGCCTCAGGGGGAACGGCTGAAAAACTGTTTTTT

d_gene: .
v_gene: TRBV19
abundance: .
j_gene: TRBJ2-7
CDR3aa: CASSIRETYEQYF
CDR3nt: TGTGCCAGTAGTATAAGGGAGACATACGAGCAGTACTTC

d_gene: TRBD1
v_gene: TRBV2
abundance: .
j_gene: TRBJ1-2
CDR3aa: CASRQRISRGEWGYTF
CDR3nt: TGTGCCAGCAGACAGAGGATCTCCAGGGGGGAGTGGGGCTACACCTTC

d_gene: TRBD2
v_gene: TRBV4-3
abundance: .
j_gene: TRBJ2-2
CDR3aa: CASSPRGGGRTGELFF
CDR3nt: TGCGCCAGCAGCCCACGCGGGGGGGGTCGAACCGGGGAGCTGTTTTTT

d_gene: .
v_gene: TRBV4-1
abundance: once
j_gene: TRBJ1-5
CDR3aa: CASSQAGGGRPQHF
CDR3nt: TGCGCCAGCAGCCAAGCCGGGGGAGGGCGGCCCCAGCATTTT

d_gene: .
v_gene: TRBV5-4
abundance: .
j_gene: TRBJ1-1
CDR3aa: CASSRGGGSTEAFF
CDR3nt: TGTGCCAGCAGCCGCGGGGGGGGGAGCACTGAAGCTTTCTTT

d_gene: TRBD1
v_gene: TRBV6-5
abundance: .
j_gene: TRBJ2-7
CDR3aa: CASSSTGYEQYF
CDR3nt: TGTGCCAGCAGCTCGACAGGGTACGAGCAGTACTTC

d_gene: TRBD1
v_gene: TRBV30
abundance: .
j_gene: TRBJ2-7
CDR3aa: CAFSTGVSYEQYF
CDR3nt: TGTGCCTTTTCGACAGGGGTATCCTACGAGCAGTACTTC

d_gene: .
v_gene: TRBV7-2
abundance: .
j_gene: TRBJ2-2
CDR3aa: CASSLPLASGELFF
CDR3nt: TGTGCCAGCAGCCTCCCATTAGCTTCCGGGGAGCTGTTTTTT

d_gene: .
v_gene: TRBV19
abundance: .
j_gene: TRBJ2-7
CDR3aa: CASSTGTLGYEQYF
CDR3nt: TGTGCCAGTAGTACCGGGACATTGGGCTACGAGCAGTACTTC

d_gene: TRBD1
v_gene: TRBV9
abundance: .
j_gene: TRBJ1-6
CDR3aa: CASSAGTGGGSPLHF
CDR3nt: TGTGCCAGCAGCGCGGGAACAGGGGGTGGGTCACCCCTCCACTTT

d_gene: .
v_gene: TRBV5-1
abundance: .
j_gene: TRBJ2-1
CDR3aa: CASSLGAGYNEQFF
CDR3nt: TGCGCCAGCAGCTTGGGGGCGGGATACAATGAGCAGTTCTTC

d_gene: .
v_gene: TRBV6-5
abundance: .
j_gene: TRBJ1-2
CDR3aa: CASSPGYGYTF
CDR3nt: TGTGCCAGCAGCCCAGGTTATGGCTACACCTTC

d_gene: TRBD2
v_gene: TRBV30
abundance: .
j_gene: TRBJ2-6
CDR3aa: CASRGGTGANVLTF
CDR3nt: TGTGCCTCTCGGGGGGGTACTGGGGCCAACGTCCTGACTTTC

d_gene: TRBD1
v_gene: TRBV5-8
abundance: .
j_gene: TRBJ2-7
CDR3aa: CASSLGQGLYEQYF
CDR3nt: TGTGCCAGCAGCCTGGGACAGGGACTCTACGAGCAGTACTTC

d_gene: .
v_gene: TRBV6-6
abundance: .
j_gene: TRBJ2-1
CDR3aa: CASRQKFDNEQFF
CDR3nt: TGTGCCAGCAGACAAAAGTTCGACAATGAGCAGTTCTTC

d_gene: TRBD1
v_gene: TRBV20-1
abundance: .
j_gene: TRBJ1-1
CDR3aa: CSASRQGVGDTEAFF
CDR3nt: TGCAGTGCTAGTAGGCAGGGGGTCGGGGACACTGAAGCTTTCTTT

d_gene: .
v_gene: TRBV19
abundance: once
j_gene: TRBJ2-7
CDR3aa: CASSIDRQVPYEQYF
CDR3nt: TGTGCCAGTAGTATAGATCGACAGGTCCCCTACGAGCAGTACTTC

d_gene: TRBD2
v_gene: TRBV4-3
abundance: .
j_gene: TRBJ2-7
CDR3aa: CASSQRLAASYEQYF
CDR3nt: TGCGCCAGCAGCCAAAGACTAGCGGCCTCCTACGAGCAGTACTTC

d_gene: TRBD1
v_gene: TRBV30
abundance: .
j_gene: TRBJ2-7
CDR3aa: CAWTMDRGVTYEQYF
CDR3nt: TGTGCCTGGACCATGGACAGGGGGGTGACCTACGAGCAGTACTTC

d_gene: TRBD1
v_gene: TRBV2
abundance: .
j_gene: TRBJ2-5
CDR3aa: CASSWDRAGETQYF
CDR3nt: TGTGCCAGCAGCTGGGACAGGGCAGGGGAGACCCAGTACTTC

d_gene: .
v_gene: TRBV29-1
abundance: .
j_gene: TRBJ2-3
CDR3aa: CSVDSRTSTDTQYF
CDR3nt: TGCAGCGTTGACAGCAGGACTAGCACAGATACGCAGTATTTT

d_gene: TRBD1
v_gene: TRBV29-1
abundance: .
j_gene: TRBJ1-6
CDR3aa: CSARDRGDGNSPLHF
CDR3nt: TGCAGCGCCCGGGACAGAGGGGATGGAAATTCACCCCTCCACTTT

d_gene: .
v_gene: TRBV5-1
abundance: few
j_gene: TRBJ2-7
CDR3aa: CASSKTALEQYF
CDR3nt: TGCGCCAGCTCTAAGACAGCCCTCGAGCAGTACTTC

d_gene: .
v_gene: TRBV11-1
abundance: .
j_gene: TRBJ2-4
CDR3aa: CASSSIILAKNIQYF
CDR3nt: TGTGCCAGCAGCTCGATTATACTAGCCAAAAACATTCAGTACTTC

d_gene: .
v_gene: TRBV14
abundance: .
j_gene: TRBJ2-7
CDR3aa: CASSQRRDNSYEQYF
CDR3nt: TGTGCCAGCAGCCAACGCCGGGACAACTCCTACGAGCAGTACTTC

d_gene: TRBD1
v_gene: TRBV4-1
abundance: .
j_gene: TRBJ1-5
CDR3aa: CASSLTGTNQPQHF
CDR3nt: TGCGCCAGCAGCCTGACAGGGACCAATCAGCCCCAGCATTTT

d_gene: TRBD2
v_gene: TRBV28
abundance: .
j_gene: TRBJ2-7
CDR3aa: CASSPSRGLHSSYEQYF
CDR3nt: TGTGCCAGCAGTCCCAGCCGGGGACTACATAGCTCCTACGAGCAGTACTTC

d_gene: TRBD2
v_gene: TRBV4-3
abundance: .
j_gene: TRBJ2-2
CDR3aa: CASSQDRRIAGGTGELFF
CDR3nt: TGCGCCAGCAGCCAAGATAGGAGGATAGCGGGAGGCACCGGGGAGCTGTTTTTT

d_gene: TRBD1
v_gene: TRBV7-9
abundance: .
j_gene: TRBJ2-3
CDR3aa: CASGTGISTDTQYF
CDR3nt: TGTGCCAGCGGGACAGGGATCAGCACAGATACGCAGTATTTT

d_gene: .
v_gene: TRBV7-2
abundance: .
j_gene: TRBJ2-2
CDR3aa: CASRVGTSNTGELFF
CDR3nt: TGTGCCAGCAGGGTGGGGACATCGAACACCGGGGAGCTGTTTTTT

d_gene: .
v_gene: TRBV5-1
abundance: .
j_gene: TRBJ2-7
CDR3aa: CASSLGDEQYF
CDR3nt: TGCGCCAGCAGCTTGGGCGACGAGCAGTACTTC

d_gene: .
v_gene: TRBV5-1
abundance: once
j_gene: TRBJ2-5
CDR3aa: CASSAQVHQETQYF
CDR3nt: TGCGCCAGCAGCGCCCAGGTTCACCAAGAGACCCAGTACTTC

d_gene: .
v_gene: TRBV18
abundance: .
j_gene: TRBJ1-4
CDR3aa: CASSPSTEKLFF
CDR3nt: TGTGCCAGCTCACCGTCTACTGAAAAACTGTTTTTT

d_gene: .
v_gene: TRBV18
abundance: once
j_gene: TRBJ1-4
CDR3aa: CASSRASATNEKLFF
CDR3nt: TGTGCCAGCTCGCGGGCCTCTGCAACTAATGAAAAACTGTTTTTT

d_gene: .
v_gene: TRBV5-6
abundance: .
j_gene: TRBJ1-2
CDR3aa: CASSLPVTELREMAF
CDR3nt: TGTGCCAGCAGTTTACCGGTGACGGAGCTAAGGGAGATGGCCTTC

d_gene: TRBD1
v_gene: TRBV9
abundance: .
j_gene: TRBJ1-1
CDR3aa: CASSVGDRLNTEAFF
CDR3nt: TGTGCCAGCAGCGTAGGGGACAGATTAAACACTGAAGCTTTCTTT

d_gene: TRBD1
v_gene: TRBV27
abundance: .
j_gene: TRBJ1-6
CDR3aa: CASSLEFSGQGNSPLHF
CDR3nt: TGTGCCAGCAGTTTAGAGTTTTCGGGACAGGGAAATTCACCCCTCCACTTT

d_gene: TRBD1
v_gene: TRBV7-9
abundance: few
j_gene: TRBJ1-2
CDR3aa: CASSLAMSGGGYTF
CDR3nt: TGTGCCAGCAGCTTAGCGATGTCAGGGGGTGGCTACACCTTC

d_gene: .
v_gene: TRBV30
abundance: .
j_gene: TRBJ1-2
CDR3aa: CACSPFSTDKENYGYTF
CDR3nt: TGTGCCTGCTCCCCCTTTTCGACAGATAAAGAAAATTATGGCTACACCTTC